These T cell receptor beta chains were read from a single sample in a study of blood T cell repertoires in COVID-19. The data were produced by immunoSEQ multiplex PCR, yet TCRdb's version contains in-frame clones alone and is incomplete. Among 490,000 or so clones listed, 75% to 90% were seen once. Sequencing was carried out using PBMCs or T cells enriched from blood (not recorded which). The receptors were gathered from a woman in her sixties or seventies who had recovered from COVID-19. Both conserved end residues are part of each CDR3. Fields, in order: J gene, clone size, V gene, D gene, CDR3 DNA, CDR3 protein. A D gene is named only where the DNA matches it firmly. Some rows have no size entry. The others give once, few or many, or a class for an expanded clone.

TRBJ1-5 . TRBV5-1 . TGCGCCAGCAGCTTGGAGGGGGGGTCGGGACAGCCCCAGCATTTT CASSLEGGSGQPQHF
TRBJ2-3 . TRBV24-1 TRBD1 TGTGCCACCAGTGGCGGACAGGGCTCCACAGATACGCAGTATTTT CATSGGQGSTDTQYF
TRBJ1-5 once TRBV6-6 TRBD1 TGTGCCAGCTTGGGACAGTTCATGCAGCCCCAGCATTTT CASLGQFMQPQHF
TRBJ2-1 . TRBV5-1 . TGCGCCAGCAGCGGGGGGTTTAGAGATGAGCAGTTCTTC CASSGGFRDEQFF
TRBJ2-7 . TRBV18 . TGTGCCAGCTCACGGGCGGGGATCTACGAGCAGTACTTC CASSRAGIYEQYF
TRBJ1-2 . TRBV9 TRBD1 TGTGCCAGCAGCTTATCTACCCGGGACAGCCTCTATGGCTACACCTTC CASSLSTRDSLYGYTF
TRBJ2-1 . TRBV7-9 . TGTGCCAGCAGCCGGGGGGAGCAGTTCTTC CASSRGEQFF
TRBJ1-1 . TRBV29-1 . TGCAGCGTTGAAGATTGGGGGACACCTACTGAAGCTTTCTTT CSVEDWGTPTEAFF
TRBJ1-6 . TRBV5-6 TRBD1 TGTGCCAGCAGCTTGGCCGGGACAGGGGATTCACCCCTCCACTTT CASSLAGTGDSPLHF
TRBJ1-2 . TRBV4-1 . TGCGCCAGCAGCCAACTTCCGGGACATACTAACTATGGCTACACCTTC CASSQLPGHTNYGYTF
TRBJ1-2 . TRBV19 TRBD1 TGTGCCAGTACTAACCGACCACAGGGGTTTTCCGGCTACACCTTC CASTNRPQGFSGYTF
TRBJ2-3 once TRBV18 TRBD1 TGTGCCAGCTCCAGCGGGACAGGGTTAGATACGCAGTATTTT CASSSGTGLDTQYF
TRBJ1-1 once TRBV14 . TGTGCCAGCAGCCCGTTCCTCCGTCCCCCTCTAAACACTGAAGCTTTCTTT CASSPFLRPPLNTEAFF
TRBJ1-2 . TRBV19 TRBD1 TGTGCCAGTAGTATCCTCTCGGGCCAGGGGGCGATGGGCTACACCTTC CASSILSGQGAMGYTF
TRBJ1-4 . TRBV25-1 TRBD1 TGTGCCAGCAGTGAAAGGGGACAGGGGTTGGGGGAACTGTTTTTT CASSERGQGLGELFF
TRBJ1-5 . TRBV10-2 TRBD1 TGCGCGACCAGGGGGACTCTCAATCAGCCCCAGCATTTT CATRGTLNQPQHF
TRBJ1-1 . TRBV29-1 . TGCAGCGCTCTTGGTCTCAGCTTCCGGGTCGATCCTACGAACACTGAAGCTTTCTTT CSALGLSFRVDPTNTEAFF
TRBJ1-3 . TRBV2 . TGTGCCAGCAGTGAAGCAAGGGGATACACCATATATTTT CASSEARGYTIYF
TRBJ2-3 . TRBV7-2 . TGTGCCAGCAGCTTAGGCGATTTGAGACTCCCGGCCACAGATACGCAGTATTTT CASSLGDLRLPATDTQYF
TRBJ1-1 . TRBV5-1 . TGCGCCAGCAGCTTGAGGGGGAGCACTGAAGCTTTCTTT CASSLRGSTEAFF
TRBJ2-3 . TRBV5-1 TRBD2 TGCGCCAGCAGCTTGGCCCCTTTGGCGGGGGTACCAGATACGCAGTATTTT CASSLAPLAGVPDTQYF
TRBJ1-5 . TRBV7-2 . TGTGCCAGCAGCTTTAGTCCGATGGATCAGCCCCAGCATTTT CASSFSPMDQPQHF
TRBJ1-2 . TRBV23-1 . TGCGCCAGCAGTCATCCTCAGGGGTGTTGGTATGGCTACACCTTC CASSHPQGCWYGYTF
TRBJ1-3 . TRBV19 . TGTGCCAGTAGTATAAAGGGAGCGACTGGAAACACCATATATTTT CASSIKGATGNTIYF
TRBJ1-4 . TRBV4-1 . TGCGCCAGCAGCCAATTAAGGGGGGAAAAACTGTTTTTT CASSQLRGEKLFF
TRBJ1-1 . TRBV5-1 TRBD1 TGCGCCAGCAGCTTCAGGGGGACAGGGGGAGTCACTGAAGCTTTCTTT CASSFRGTGGVTEAFF
TRBJ1-2 . TRBV11-2 . TGTGCCAGCAGCTTATATTCGGAGGTTTACTATGGCTACACCTTC CASSLYSEVYYGYTF
TRBJ1-1 . TRBV5-4 TRBD1 TGTGCCAGCAGCTTCCCCGGACAGGGGGATACTGAAGCTTTCTTT CASSFPGQGDTEAFF
TRBJ2-3 . TRBV5-6 . TGTGCCAGCAGCTTGCGCGGGGTTGCAGATACGCAGTATTTT CASSLRGVADTQYF
TRBJ2-3 . TRBV29-1 . TGCAGCGTTGATCAGGGGAGCACAGATACGCAGTATTTT CSVDQGSTDTQYF
TRBJ1-1 . TRBV29-1 TRBD1 TGCAGCGCCGGACAGGGGGCGCGAACTGAAGCTTTCTTT CSAGQGARTEAFF
TRBJ1-1 once TRBV3-1/TRBV3-2 . TGTGCCAGCAGCCAAGATATGATAGTAGTAGACAAAGATGAAGCTTTCTTT CASSQDMIVVDKDEAFF
TRBJ1-5 . TRBV15 . TGTGCCACCAGCAGAGATCGGAGTCAGCCCCAGCATTTT CATSRDRSQPQHF
TRBJ1-3 . TRBV18 TRBD1 TGTGCCAGCTCACCCGGACAGGTTCTCAGAGACACCATATATTTT CASSPGQVLRDTIYF
TRBJ1-6 . TRBV12-5 . TGTGCTAGTGGTTTGCCGAATTCACCCCTCCACTTT CASGLPNSPLHF
TRBJ1-1 . TRBV4-1 . TGCGCCAGCAGCCAGGTAGAGAGAACTGAAGCTTTCTTT CASSQVERTEAFF
TRBJ1-1 . TRBV7-2 . TGTGCCAGCAGGTACACAGGGAACACTGAAGCTTTCTTT CASRYTGNTEAFF
TRBJ2-7 . TRBV3-1/TRBV3-2 TRBD2 TGTGCCAGCAGTCCTCGGGGGGGCGGCCTCTACGAGCAGTACTTC CASSPRGGGLYEQYF
TRBJ2-3 . TRBV5-1 . TGCGCCAGCAGCTGGAGACAGATGGGCACAGATACGCAGTATTTT CASSWRQMGTDTQYF
TRBJ2-7 . TRBV6-5 . TGTGCCAGCAGGGGCAGGGGAACCTACGAGCAGTACTTC CASRGRGTYEQYF
TRBJ1-4 . TRBV6-6 . TGTGCCAGCAGTCAGGGGCCGAGGAATGAAAAACTGTTTTTT CASSQGPRNEKLFF
TRBJ1-2 . TRBV9 TRBD1 TGTGCCAGCAGCGCCCCCGGGACAGGGGCCACCGATTATGGCTACACCTTC CASSAPGTGATDYGYTF